This T cell receptor beta chain was recorded in a study of blood T cell repertoires in COVID-19. Turning to the study itself: Acute and convalescent COVID-19 specimens originated in the United States, Italy and Spain. Sample material is recorded as cDNA or gDNA derived from T cells, B-cell-depleted T cells, or PBMCs.

As originally analysed: For nucleated cells, counts were estimated from reference gene primer amplification. The assay was immunoSEQ multiplex PCR, and TCRdb's table has in-frame clones only and misses some. V, J and clone size are those of that table, while D and trimming were read from the DNA. Of 200,000 to 300,000 clones detected, around nine tenths appear once; the ten largest clones hold around 5%. The CDR3 consists of 16 residues. Trimming removed 3 bases from V and 4 bases from J; junction bases left unmatched: 9. Per the germline V gene, CDR1 is SNHLY and CDR2 is FYNNEI. Enrolment of Seattle patients took place during active infection, and they were followed longitudinally.

The receptor was isolated from a woman aged 60-70 years with COVID-19, enrolled during active disease. The chain couples TRBV2 to TRBJ1-2, with 9 bases fitting TRBD1. The sample comprised peripheral blood. CDR3 DNA sequence: TGTGCCAGCAGTGATAGGGGGACAGGGAGTAGCTATGGCTACACCTTC. Amino acids: CASSDRGTGSSYGYTF.